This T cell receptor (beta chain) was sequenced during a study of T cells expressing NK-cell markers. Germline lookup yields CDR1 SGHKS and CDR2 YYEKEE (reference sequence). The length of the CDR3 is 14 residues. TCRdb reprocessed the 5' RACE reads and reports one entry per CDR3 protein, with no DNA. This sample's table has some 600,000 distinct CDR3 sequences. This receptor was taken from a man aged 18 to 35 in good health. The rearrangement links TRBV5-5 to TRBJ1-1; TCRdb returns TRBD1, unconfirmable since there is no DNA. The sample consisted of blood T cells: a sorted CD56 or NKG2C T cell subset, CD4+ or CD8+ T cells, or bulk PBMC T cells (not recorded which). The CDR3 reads CASSRDRLNTEAFF.